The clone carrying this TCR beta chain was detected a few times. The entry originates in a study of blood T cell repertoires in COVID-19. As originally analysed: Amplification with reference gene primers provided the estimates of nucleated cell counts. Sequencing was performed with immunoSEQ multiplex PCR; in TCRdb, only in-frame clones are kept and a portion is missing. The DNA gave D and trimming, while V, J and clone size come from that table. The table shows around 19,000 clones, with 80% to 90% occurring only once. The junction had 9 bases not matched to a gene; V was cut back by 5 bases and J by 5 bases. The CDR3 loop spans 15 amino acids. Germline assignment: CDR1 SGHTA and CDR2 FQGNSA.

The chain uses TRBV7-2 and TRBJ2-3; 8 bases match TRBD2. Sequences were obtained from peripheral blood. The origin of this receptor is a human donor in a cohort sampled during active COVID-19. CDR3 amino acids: CASSPSGPRGDTQYF. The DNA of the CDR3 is TGTGCCAGCAGCCCTAGCGGGCCCAGAGGAGATACGCAGTATTTT. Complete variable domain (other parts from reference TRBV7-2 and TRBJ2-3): GAGVSQSPSNKVTEKGKDVELRCDPISGHTALYWYRQSLGQGLEFLIYFQGNSAPDKSGLPSDRFSAERTGGSVSTLTIQRTQQEDSAVYLCASSPSGPRGDTQYFGPGTRLTVL.